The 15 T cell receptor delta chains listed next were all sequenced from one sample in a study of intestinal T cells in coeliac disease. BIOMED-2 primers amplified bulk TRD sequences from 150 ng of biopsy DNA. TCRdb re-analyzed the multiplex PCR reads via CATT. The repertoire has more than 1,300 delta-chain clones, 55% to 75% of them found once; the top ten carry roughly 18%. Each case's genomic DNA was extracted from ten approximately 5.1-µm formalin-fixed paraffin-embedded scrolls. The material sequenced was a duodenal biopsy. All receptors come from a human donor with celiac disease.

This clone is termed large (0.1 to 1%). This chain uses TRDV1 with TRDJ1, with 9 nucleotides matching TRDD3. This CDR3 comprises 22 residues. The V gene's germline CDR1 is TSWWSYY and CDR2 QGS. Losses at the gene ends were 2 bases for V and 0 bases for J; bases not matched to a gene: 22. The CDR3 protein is CALGEGPFLNWGRDPYTDKLIF. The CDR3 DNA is TGTGCTCTTGGGGAAGGGCCATTCTTAAACTGGGGGAGGGATCCATACACCGATAAACTCATCTTT.

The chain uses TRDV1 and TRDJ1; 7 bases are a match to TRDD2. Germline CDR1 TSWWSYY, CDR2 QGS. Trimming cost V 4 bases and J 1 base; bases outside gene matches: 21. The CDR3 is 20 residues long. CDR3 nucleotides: TGTGCTCTTGGGGCCGAGGCCTTCCTCCGCGTCCAGACCTTCACCGATAAACTCATCTTT. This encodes CALGAEAFLRVQTFTDKLIF.

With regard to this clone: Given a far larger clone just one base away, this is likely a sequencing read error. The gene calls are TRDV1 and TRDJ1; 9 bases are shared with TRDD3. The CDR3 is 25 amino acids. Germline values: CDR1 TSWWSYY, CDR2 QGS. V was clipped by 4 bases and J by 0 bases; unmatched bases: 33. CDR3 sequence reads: CALGARASLRLGDKGGRGYTDKLIF. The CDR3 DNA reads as TGTGCTCTTGGGGCACGGGCCTCCCTACGTTTGGGGGATAAAGGGGGTAGGGGGTACACCGATAAACTCATCTTT.

The CDR3 DNA follows: TGTGCTCTTGGGGAACAAGTTCCCAGCTCCCGGGCTCACTGGGGGATACTAGTCGATAAACTCATCTTT. It specifies CALGEQVPSSRAHWGILVDKLIF. V usage is TRDV1 and J usage is TRDJ1; 12 bases line up with TRDD3. CDR1 TSWWSYY and CDR2 QGS come from the germline V gene. CDR3 length: 23 residues. J lost 4 bases, V lost 1 base, and 25 bases had no gene match.

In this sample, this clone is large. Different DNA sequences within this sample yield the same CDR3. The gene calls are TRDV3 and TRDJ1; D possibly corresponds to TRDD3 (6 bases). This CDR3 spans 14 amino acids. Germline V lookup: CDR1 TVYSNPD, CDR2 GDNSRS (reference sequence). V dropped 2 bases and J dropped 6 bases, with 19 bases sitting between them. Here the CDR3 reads CAFSPPTGDYKLIF. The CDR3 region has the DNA TGTGCCTTTTCCCCCCCTACCGGGGATTATAAACTCATCTTT.

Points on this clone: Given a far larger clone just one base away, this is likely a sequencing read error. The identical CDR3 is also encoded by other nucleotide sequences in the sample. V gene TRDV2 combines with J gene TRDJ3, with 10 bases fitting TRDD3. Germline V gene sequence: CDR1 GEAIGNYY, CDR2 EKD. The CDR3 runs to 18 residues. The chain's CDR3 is CACDTLGDTSWDTRQMFF. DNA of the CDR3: TGTGCCTGTGACACCTTGGGGGATACCTCCTGGGATACCCGACAGATGTTTTTC.

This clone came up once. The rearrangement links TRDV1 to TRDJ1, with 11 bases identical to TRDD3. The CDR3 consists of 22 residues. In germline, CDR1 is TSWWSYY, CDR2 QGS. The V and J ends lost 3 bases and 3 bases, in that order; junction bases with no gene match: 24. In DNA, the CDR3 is TGTGCTCTTGGGGACCGGCCTTCCTACGACCGTTTCTGGGGGATACATTCCGATAAACTCATCTTT. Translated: CALGDRPSYDRFWGIHSDKLIF.

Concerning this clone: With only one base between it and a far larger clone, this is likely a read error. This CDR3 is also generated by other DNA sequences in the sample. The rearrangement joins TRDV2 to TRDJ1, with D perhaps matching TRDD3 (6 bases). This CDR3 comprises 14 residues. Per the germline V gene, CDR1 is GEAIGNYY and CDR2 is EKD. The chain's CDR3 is CACDTVGGTDKLIF. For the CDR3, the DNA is TGTGCCTGCGACACCGTTGGGGGGACCGATAAACTCATCTTT.

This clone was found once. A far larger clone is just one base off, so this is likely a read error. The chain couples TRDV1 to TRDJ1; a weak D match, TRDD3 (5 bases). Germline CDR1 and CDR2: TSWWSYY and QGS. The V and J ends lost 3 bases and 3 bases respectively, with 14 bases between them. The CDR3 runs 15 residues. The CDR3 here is CALGEHTHRPDKLIF. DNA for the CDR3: TGTGCTCTTGGGGAGCATACGCATCGACCCGATAAACTCATCTTT.

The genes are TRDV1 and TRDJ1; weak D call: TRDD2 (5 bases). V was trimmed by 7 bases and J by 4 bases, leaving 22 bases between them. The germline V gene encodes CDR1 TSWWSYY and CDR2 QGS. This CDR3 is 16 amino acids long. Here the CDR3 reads CALANEAFYNSDKLIF. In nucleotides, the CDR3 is TGTGCTCTTGCTAACGAGGCCTTCTATAACAGCGATAAACTCATCTTT.

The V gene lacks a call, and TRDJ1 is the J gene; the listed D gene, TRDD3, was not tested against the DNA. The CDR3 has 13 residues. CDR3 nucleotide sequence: TGTGCTGGGGGATACCAGTACACCGATAAACTCATCTTT. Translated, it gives CAGGYQYTDKLIF.

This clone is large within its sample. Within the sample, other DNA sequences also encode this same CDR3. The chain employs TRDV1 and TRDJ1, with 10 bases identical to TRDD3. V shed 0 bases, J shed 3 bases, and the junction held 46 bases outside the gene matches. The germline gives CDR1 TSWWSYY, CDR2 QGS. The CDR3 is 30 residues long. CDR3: CALGELYRGVVWSLESLALLGDLKADKLIF. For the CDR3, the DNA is TGTGCTCTTGGGGAACTTTACAGAGGGGTCGTGTGGTCCCTAGAATCTCTAGCGCTACTGGGGGATCTTAAGGCCGATAAACTCATCTTT.

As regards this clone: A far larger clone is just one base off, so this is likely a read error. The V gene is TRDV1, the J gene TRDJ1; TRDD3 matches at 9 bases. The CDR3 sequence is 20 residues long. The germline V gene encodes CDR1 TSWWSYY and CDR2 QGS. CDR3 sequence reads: CALGGVLGGDTSLYTDNLIF. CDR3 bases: TGTGCTCTTGGGGGAGTCCTAGGGGGGGATACCTCACTGTACACCGATAACCTCATCTTT.

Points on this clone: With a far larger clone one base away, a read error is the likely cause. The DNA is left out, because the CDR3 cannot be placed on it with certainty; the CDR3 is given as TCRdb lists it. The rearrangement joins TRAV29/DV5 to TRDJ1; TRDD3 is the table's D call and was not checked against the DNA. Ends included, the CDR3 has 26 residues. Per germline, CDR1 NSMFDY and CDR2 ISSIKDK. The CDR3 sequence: CSVLLCSSTQPASFLSSGAYTDKLIF.

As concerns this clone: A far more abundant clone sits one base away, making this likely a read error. The CDR3 nucleotides are TGTGCTTTCAGTATTCAGAGGGTTGGGCGTTGGGGGATTTTCACCGATAAACTCATCTTT. It encodes CAFSIQRVGRWGIFTDKLIF. V gene TRDV1 combines with J gene TRDJ1, with 8 bases fitting TRDD3. CDR3 length equals 20 residues. The V gene's germline CDR1 is TSWWSYY and CDR2 QGS. The ends lost 11 bases at V and 1 base at J; junction bases unmatched: 27.